The 25 T cell receptor beta chains reported below all come from one sample, sequenced in a study of monozygotic twins with inflammatory bowel disease. TCRdb re-called the 5' RACE reads and shows each CDR3 protein once, DNA omitted. The sample data list under 200,000 distinct CDR3 sequences. Sequencing input: blood. These receptors all stem from a human donor with ulcerative colitis or Crohn's disease, or a healthy co-twin of an affected twin (not recorded which).

The gene calls are TRBV18 and TRBJ2-1; with no DNA, the TCRdb D assignment of TRBD1 cannot be verified. The CDR3 runs 16 residues. CDR1 and CDR2 (germline): KGHSH, LQKENI. The CDR3 protein is CASSPSPDRGTDEQFF.

The chain combines TRBV4-1 with TRBJ1-5; without DNA, the TCRdb call of TRBD1 cannot be checked. CDR3 size: 16 residues. CDR1 is MGHRA, CDR2 YSYEKL, per germline. The CDR3 here is CASSQDTGATDQPQHF.

The chain uses TRBV5-6 and TRBJ1-5; the TCRdb call, TRBD1, lacks DNA for checking. CDR3 size: 14 residues. Germline V gene data show CDR1 as SGHDT and CDR2 as YYEEEE. The CDR3: CASTHGTDNQPQHF.

This chain joins TRBV7-2 and TRBJ2-1; TCRdb lists TRBD2, though no DNA is available to test this call. The CDR3 has 14 residues. Germline V CDR1 and CDR2: SGHTA, FQGNSA. This chain's CDR3 is CASSSPTSIHEQFF.

This sequence joins TRBV6-5 and TRBJ1-3; no DNA is available, so the TRBD1 call from TCRdb remains unchecked. Germline-derived CDR1 and CDR2 are MNHEY and SVGAGI. The CDR3 totals 16 residues. The chain's CDR3 is CASSYSGTGEGNTIYF.

The chain recombines TRBV6-1 with TRBJ1-2. Germline V CDR1 and CDR2: MNHNS, SASEGT. The CDR3 is 14 amino acids. The CDR3 sequence is CASSESGFHYGYTF.

V gene TRBV20-1 combines with J gene TRBJ2-2. CDR3 length: 12 residues. CDR1 and CDR2 (germline): DFQATT, SNEGSKA (reference sequence). CDR3 in amino acids: CSASPNTGELFF.

The rearrangement joins TRBV5-4 to TRBJ2-1; TCRdb selects TRBD2, and the lack of DNA leaves this call unchecked. The CDR3 runs to 14 residues. Germline V lookup: CDR1 SGHNT, CDR2 YYREEE (reference sequence). CDR3 protein: CASSSGTNYNEQFF.

This rearrangement joins TRBV5-1 to TRBJ1-5. Germline CDR1 is SGHRS and CDR2 is YFSETQ. The CDR3 spans 14 residues. The CDR3 loop reads CASSLEGSDQPQHF.

J is TRBJ2-7 and V is TRBV7-2; TCRdb reports TRBD1, a call that lacks DNA to check it against. CDR3 length: 15 amino acids. The germline V gene encodes CDR1 SGHTA and CDR2 FQGNSA. The CDR3 sequence: CASTLRGGPTYEQYF.

The J gene is TRBJ1-6, the V gene TRBV5-1; checking the TCRdb D call of TRBD1 is not possible without DNA. The CDR3 contains 13 residues. Germline V lookup: CDR1 SGHRS, CDR2 YFSETQ. The CDR3: CASSEGQGVPLHF.

This chain links TRBV12-3 or TRBV12-4 with TRBJ2-2; the D call of TRBD1 rests on TCRdb alone, since no DNA is present to check it. This CDR3 has 18 amino acids. The CDR3 loop reads CASSLIPRPFDRTGELFF.

The V and J genes are TRBV18 and TRBJ1-5. The CDR3 totals 14 residues. Germline V gene sequence: CDR1 KGHSH, CDR2 LQKENI. Here the CDR3 reads CASSPTGRDQPQHF.

The gene calls are TRBV30 and TRBJ1-5; TCRdb designates TRBD1, a call that cannot be tested without DNA. CDR1 is GTSNPN, CDR2 SVGIG, per germline (reference sequence). The CDR3 is 14 residues long. The CDR3 loop reads CAWSVGTGGQPQHF.

The CDR3 protein is CASSSGQGEETQYF. J is TRBJ2-5 and V is TRBV7-3; absent DNA, TCRdb's TRBD1 call cannot be checked. CDR1 and CDR2 from the germline V gene are SGHTA and FQGTGA. The CDR3 consists of 14 residues.

Here the CDR3 reads CAWSGGSNQPQHF. The J gene is TRBJ1-5, the V gene TRBV30. From germline, CDR1 is GTSNPN and CDR2 SVGIG (reference sequence). This CDR3 is built from 13 residues.

The rearrangement joins TRBV9 to TRBJ1-3. CDR3 length equals 14 residues. Germline CDR1 SGDLS, CDR2 YYNGEE. The CDR3 loop is CASSGGGSGNTIYF.

The genes are TRBV20-1 and TRBJ2-5; TCRdb's D call, TRBD1, is unchecked because there is no DNA. The CDR3 spans 13 residues. CDR1 and CDR2 from the germline V gene are DFQATT and SNEGSKA (reference sequence). The CDR3 protein is CSASPVGQETQYF.

The V and J genes are TRBV5-6 and TRBJ1-5. The CDR3 is made up of 14 amino acids. Germline V gives CDR1 SGHDT, CDR2 YYEEEE. CDR3 amino acids: CASSLGQGYQPQHF.

V and J are TRBV18 and TRBJ2-5; TCRdb proposes TRBD2, but this gene call is untestable without DNA. Germline CDR1 reads KGHSH; CDR2 reads LQKENI. This CDR3 spans 15 amino acids. The chain's CDR3 is CASSETSGRQETQYF.

The chain combines TRBV6-4 with TRBJ1-1. This CDR3 is built from 15 residues. Germline V gives CDR1 MRHNA, CDR2 SNTAGT. CDR3 in amino acids: CASSDSSRGNTEAFF.

This chain joins TRBV18 and TRBJ2-3. The germline V gene has CDR1 KGHSH and CDR2 LQKENI. The CDR3 extends over 15 amino acids. CDR3 sequence: CASSPRAESTDTQYF.

The chain has TRBV5-4 and TRBJ2-7; TCRdb selects TRBD1, and the lack of DNA leaves this call unchecked. This CDR3 comprises 16 residues. CDR1 and CDR2 from the germline V gene are SGHNT and YYREEE (reference sequence). The CDR3 spells CASSLGRDKPLGGQYF. Filled out from reference TRBV5-4 and TRBJ2-7, the complete variable domain reads ETGVTQSPTHLIKTRGQQVTLRCSSQSGHNTVSWYQQALGQGPQFIFQYYREEENGRGNFPPRFSGLQFPNYSSELNVNALELDDSALYLCASSLGRDKPLGGQYFGPGTRLTVT.

The gene calls are TRBV23-1 and TRBJ2-3; without DNA, the TCRdb call of TRBD2 cannot be checked. TRBV23-1 is an open reading frame whose function is uncertain. This CDR3 region has 18 residues. Here the CDR3 reads CASSQSRGLPLYTDTQYF.

CDR3 sequence: CASSLLTGRDQPQHF. V usage is TRBV5-1 and J usage is TRBJ1-5; TCRdb's D call, TRBD1, is unchecked because there is no DNA. Germline CDR1 is SGHRS and CDR2 is YFSETQ. The CDR3 consists of 15 residues. Based on the CDR3 plus reference TRBV5-1 and TRBJ1-5, the full variable domain is KAGVTQTPRYLIKTRGQQVTLSCSPISGHRSVSWYQQTPGQGLQFLFEYFSETQRNKGNFPGRFSGRQFSNSRSEMNVSTLELGDSALYLCASSLLTGRDQPQHFGDGTRLSIL.